This entry describes one T cell receptor (beta chain). The sample holds one count of this clone. Which antigen it targets is not known. No quality values exist for individual bases; no much larger clone is one base distant. Genomic DNA was extracted from sorted cells with the QIAGEN DNeasy Blood and Tissue Kit for TCRbeta CDR3 sequencing. Through immunoSEQ, high-throughput TCRbeta CDR3 sequencing was done commercially, including PCR amplification with internal controls and bias correction. As for the original processing: Unique productive TCRbeta sequences were defined by CDR3 nucleotide sequence where primers matched, and otherwise by CDR3 amino acid sequence together with Vbeta and Jbeta genes. A sequence was defined as donor-reactive if the sequence was expanded at least 5-fold in CFSE-low cells compared with unstimulated cells and had a frequency of at least 0.01% in CFSE-low cells. Repertoire divergence was quantified by Jensen-Shannon divergence using the top 100 TCRbeta sequences ranked by frequency. For any sample with multiple sequencing runs, sorting error was corrected in each run separately before the runs were pooled. This immuneACCESS table, as held by TCRdb, lists in-frame sequences with V and J called but not all clones. Of the missing ones, under half trace to an unresolved V gene in checked studies; the others have no known cause. From that table come the V and J calls and clone size; the DNA was used to work out D and trimming. Recorded for this sample are under 50,000 clones; roughly 95% of them occurred a single time. Of the sample, 0.37% is held by the ten largest clones.

The source of the sample is a study of Tregs in tolerant kidney transplant recipients (dated by TCRdb to the late 2010s). Turning to the overall study: Additional Treg samples were obtained from a roughly 3-day mixed lymphocyte reaction with belatacept, in some cases followed by an approximately 5-day donor restimulation, before recipient CD4+CD25+CD127- cells were sorted. TCRbeta repertoire sequencing was used in a few healthy controls to compare several ways of expanding Tregs specific for an allogeneic donor. The study used TCRbeta sequencing to identify donor-specific regulatory T cells before combined kidney and bone marrow transplantation, then tracked those cells after transplant. Antibodies distinguished recipient from donor cells when sorting primary belatacept mixed lymphocyte reaction cultures.

Paper-wide results and their limitations: Because the study included only a small number of patients, the results must be confirmed in larger populations and under other immunosuppression protocols. The most biologically relevant and donor-specific TCRbeta repertoire appeared to be identified by expanding Tregs with activated donor B cells. Biological reproducibility was not directly assessed, although technical replication error appeared to be minimal.

Healthy control blood was obtained either as purchased buffy coats or from healthy volunteers. Healthy control blood was processed to PBMCs by Ficoll density gradient and cryopreserved, and patient PBMCs were collected before and after transplant. According to the germline V gene, CDR1 reads SGHTA and CDR2 reads FQGNSA. The CDR3 numbers 18 residues from cysteine through phenylalanine. The CDR3 DNA has 54 bases and is translated from base 1. Trimming leaves V shorter by 2 bases and J shorter by 8 bases, with the junction holding 18 bases beyond the gene matches. The source material was Tregs from blood cultured with allogeneic cells. Recombination joined TRBV7-2 with TRBJ2-1; TRBD2 agrees with 7 junctional bases. This sequence was found in a human donor in good health. Here is the DNA: TGTGCCAGCAGCTTAATATGGTGGGGGACTAAAACGTTCGATGAGCAGTTCTTC. It translates as CASSLIWWGTKTFDEQFF.